This T cell receptor beta chain was profiled in a study of patients and donors after allogeneic stem cell transplantation. With V trimmed by 2 bases and J by 5 bases, 8 bases remained unmatched. The CDR3 loop spans 16 amino acids. Per germline, CDR1 SGHRS and CDR2 YFSETQ. One entry per CDR3 protein, called by TCRdb with MiXCR from the RT-PCR reads. The sample has about 410,000 distinct CDR3 sequences, roughly 16% seen once; the top ten hold over 6%. The sample holds a few counts of this clonotype. The chain recombines TRBV5-1 with TRBJ1-2; the match to TRBD1 covers 11 bases. This receptor was identified in a human donor who was either an allogeneic HSCT recipient or a stem cell or donor lymphocyte infusion donor (not recorded which). It is not recorded whose cells these are; they may come from a transplant donor. Sequencing input: blood, either unsorted or a sorted T cell fraction (not recorded which). This CDR3 reads CASSLNTGTGGYGYTF. The CDR3 DNA sequence: TGCGCCAGCAGCTTAAACACCGGGACAGGGGGGTATGGCTACACCTTC.